This T cell receptor beta chain was captured in a study of OX40 agonist ivuxolimab in advanced cancers. A remark on this clone: Its specificity is not known.

This table comes from immunoSEQ multiplex PCR, and its TCRdb copy is limited to in-frame clones, with some not included. The profile shows 98,000 or so clones, around 85% of them singletons. Study observations and caveats: Among the least clonally expanded were partial responders at 0.1-3.0 mg/kg.

This CDR3 has 15 residues. Germline assignment: CDR1 ENHRY and CDR2 SYGVKD. Trimming took 3 bases from V and 2 from J, leaving 12 bases between them. This chain links TRBV10-3 with TRBJ2-3; the D gene is possibly TRBD2 (6 bases). This TCR was sampled from an adult with an advanced solid tumor such as melanoma, head and neck, liver or kidney cancer. The source was CD4+ or CD8+ T cells sorted from blood, collected in a trial of the OX40 agonist ivuxolimab. The CDR3 loop is CAISERAGSTDTQYF. For the CDR3, the DNA is TGTGCCATCAGTGAAAGGGCGGGATCCACAGATACGCAGTATTTT.